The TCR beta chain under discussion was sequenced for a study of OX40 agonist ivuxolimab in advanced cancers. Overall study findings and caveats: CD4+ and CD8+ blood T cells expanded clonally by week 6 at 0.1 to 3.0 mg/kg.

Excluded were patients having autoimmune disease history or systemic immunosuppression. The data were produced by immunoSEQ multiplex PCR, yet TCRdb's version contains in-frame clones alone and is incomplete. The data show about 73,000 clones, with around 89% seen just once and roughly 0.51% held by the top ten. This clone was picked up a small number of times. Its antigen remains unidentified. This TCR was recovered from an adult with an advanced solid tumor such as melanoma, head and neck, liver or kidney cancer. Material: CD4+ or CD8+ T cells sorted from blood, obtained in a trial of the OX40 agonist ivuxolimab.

The CDR3 DNA follows: TGTGCCAGCAGCAATGAGCCCCTCCCGGGGAACACTGAAGCTTTCTTT. This translates into CASSNEPLPGNTEAFF. This chain links TRBV5-4 with TRBJ1-1; no firm D call. CDR1 and CDR2 (germline): SGHNT, YYREEE (reference sequence). V dropped 4 bases and J dropped 1 base, with 17 bases sitting between them. CDR3 length: 16 residues.